The rows below give T cell receptor beta chains drawn from one sample of a study of cytomegalovirus exposure and HLA in healthy donors. Here immunoSEQ multiplex PCR was the method, and the copy in TCRdb shows in-frame clones only, minus some. Found here are under 130,000 clones, approximately 70% of them singletons; the top ten hold approximately 10%. Sample: PBMCs. The origin of the receptors is a man aged 40-49 years in good health and CMV-seropositive. CDR3s include the opening cysteine and the closing phenylalanine or tryptophan. A D gene is named only where the DNA matches it firmly. The listing skips clone size in some rows; elsewhere it reads once, few, many or a size class.

CDR3nt: TGCGCCAGCAAACAGAACACTGAAGCTTTCTTT
CDR3aa: CASKQNTEAFF
j_gene: TRBJ1-1
v_gene: TRBV5-1
abundance: NA
len: 11
d_gene: NA

CDR3nt: TGTGCCAGTAGTGCGGTCGGGAGGGCTAATGAAAAACTGTTTTTT
CDR3aa: CASSAVGRANEKLFF
j_gene: TRBJ1-4
v_gene: TRBV19
abundance: NA
len: 15
d_gene: NA

CDR3nt: TGTGCCTCCGGGGAGAGGGAAGACGAGCAGTACTTC
CDR3aa: CASGEREDEQYF
j_gene: TRBJ2-7
v_gene: TRBV10-3
abundance: NA
len: 12
d_gene: NA

CDR3nt: TGTGCCAGCAGCGCCGGGCGGGCCACAGATACGCAGTATTTT
CDR3aa: CASSAGRATDTQYF
j_gene: TRBJ2-3
v_gene: TRBV7-7
abundance: few
len: 14
d_gene: NA

CDR3nt: TGTGCCAGCAGTAGCCCTAGCTCCTACAATGAGCAGTTCTTC
CDR3aa: CASSSPSSYNEQFF
j_gene: TRBJ2-1
v_gene: TRBV11-3
abundance: NA
len: 14
d_gene: NA

CDR3nt: TGTGCCAGCAGCGTAGCAGGGGTTAACTATGGCTACACCTTC
CDR3aa: CASSVAGVNYGYTF
j_gene: TRBJ1-2
v_gene: TRBV9
abundance: NA
len: 14
d_gene: NA

CDR3nt: TGCAGCGTCCGGGAGAACACCGGGGAGCTGTTTTTT
CDR3aa: CSVRENTGELFF
j_gene: TRBJ2-2
v_gene: TRBV29-1
abundance: NA
len: 12
d_gene: NA

CDR3nt: TGCGCCAGCAGCCAAGGAATCCTTCGCCGGGAGGGCCGGACCGGGGAGCTGTTTTTT
CDR3aa: CASSQGILRREGRTGELFF
j_gene: TRBJ2-2
v_gene: TRBV4-1
abundance: few
len: 19
d_gene: TRBD2

CDR3nt: TGTGCCAGCAGTGAGGGGCAGGGGGCTGACACTGAAGCTTTCTTT
CDR3aa: CASSEGQGADTEAFF
j_gene: TRBJ1-1
v_gene: TRBV6-1
abundance: NA
len: 15
d_gene: TRBD1

CDR3nt: TGTGCCAGCAGTGAATATACAGGGAACACTGAAGCTTTCTTT
CDR3aa: CASSEYTGNTEAFF
j_gene: TRBJ1-1
v_gene: TRBV25-1
abundance: NA
len: 14
d_gene: NA

CDR3nt: TGTGCCAGCAGTTTATCCAGCTACAATGAGCAGTTCTTC
CDR3aa: CASSLSSYNEQFF
j_gene: TRBJ2-1
v_gene: TRBV27
abundance: few
len: 13
d_gene: NA

CDR3nt: TGCGCCAGCAGCCATGGGGCAAGAGAGACCCAGTACTTC
CDR3aa: CASSHGARETQYF
j_gene: TRBJ2-5
v_gene: TRBV4-3
abundance: NA
len: 13
d_gene: NA

CDR3nt: TGTGCCAGTACGCCCTCGACAGGGGCAATCAATCAGCCCCAGCATTTT
CDR3aa: CASTPSTGAINQPQHF
j_gene: TRBJ1-5
v_gene: TRBV19
abundance: NA
len: 16
d_gene: TRBD1

CDR3nt: TGTGCCAGCAGCCAAGATCGGGAGTCTACCTTC
CDR3aa: CASSQDRESTF
j_gene: TRBJ1-2
v_gene: TRBV4-2
abundance: few
len: 11
d_gene: NA

CDR3nt: TGCAGTGCTTTTCAGACAGGTGGCTACACCTTC
CDR3aa: CSAFQTGGYTF
j_gene: TRBJ1-2
v_gene: TRBV20-1
abundance: NA
len: 11
d_gene: NA

CDR3nt: TGTGCCAGCAGCTTATCAGGGGGCGATGGCTACACCTTC
CDR3aa: CASSLSGGDGYTF
j_gene: TRBJ1-2
v_gene: TRBV7-9
abundance: NA
len: 13
d_gene: TRBD1

CDR3nt: TGTGCCACCACGACTGCAACTAATGAAAAACTGTTTTTT
CDR3aa: CATTTATNEKLFF
j_gene: TRBJ1-4
v_gene: TRBV6-6
abundance: NA
len: 13
d_gene: NA

CDR3nt: TGTGCCTCCAGACAGGGGGCAACTAATGAAAAACTGTTTTTT
CDR3aa: CASRQGATNEKLFF
j_gene: TRBJ1-4
v_gene: TRBV2
abundance: NA
len: 14
d_gene: TRBD1